What follows is one T cell receptor beta chain and its context. From germline, CDR1 is SEHNR and CDR2 FQNEAQ (reference sequence). The CDR3 spans 14 residues. The V and J ends lost 3 bases and 7 bases respectively, with 10 bases between them. The source of the sample is a study of blood T cell repertoires in COVID-19. The assay was immunoSEQ multiplex PCR, and TCRdb's table has in-frame clones only and misses some. Of 270,000 or so clones listed, about 88% are singletons. The chain links TRBV7-9 to TRBJ1-6; D not resolved. The sequencing input was peripheral blood. This receptor was obtained from a woman aged 40 to 50 who had recovered from COVID-19. The DNA for the CDR3 is TGTGCCAGCAGCTTTGGCAGAGGGAATTCACCCCTCCACTTT. Amino acids: CASSFGRGNSPLHF.